These 25 T cell receptor beta chains originate from one sample sequenced in a study of cytomegalovirus exposure and HLA in healthy donors. PCR employed 60 Vbeta and 13 Jbeta primers. Data came from immunoSEQ multiplex PCR; TCRdb stores just in-frame clones and leaves some out. The repertoire holds some 180,000 clones, with around 75% as singletons. Material for sequencing was PBMCs. These TCRs come from a male donor in good health and CMV-seronegative.

This chain links TRBV6-5 with TRBJ1-1; TRBD1 matches at 7 bases. V lost 5 bases, J lost 2 bases, and 8 bases stayed unmatched. Germline-derived CDR1 and CDR2 are MNHEY and SVGAGI. The CDR3 covers 15 residues. This chain's CDR3 is CASSSSGQPNTEAFF. In DNA form, the CDR3 reads TGTGCCAGCAGTAGTTCGGGACAGCCAAACACTGAAGCTTTCTTT.

V and J are TRBV29-1 and TRBJ2-7; D unresolved. V was pared by 5 bases and J by 4 bases, with 6 bases between. Per the germline V gene, CDR1 is SQVTM and CDR2 is ANQGSEA. CDR3 length: 10 residues. The CDR3 DNA follows: TGCAGCGTTTTCACTTACGAGCAGTACTTC. It codes for CSVFTYEQYF.

The chain couples TRBV27 to TRBJ2-6; D gene unclear. Germline V lookup: CDR1 MNHEY, CDR2 SMNVEV (reference sequence). The CDR3 totals 14 residues. V was cut by 7 bases and J by 3 bases, with 10 bases left in between. The CDR3 DNA is TGTGCCAGCACCCACGGTCGTGGGGCCAACGTCCTGACTTTC. Its translation is CASTHGRGANVLTF.

V and J are TRBV30 and TRBJ1-6, with 9 positions matching TRBD1. CDR1 and CDR2 (germline): GTSNPN, SVGIG (reference sequence). V lost 3 bases to trimming and J lost 10 bases; unmatched junction nucleotides: 4. The CDR3 is made up of 13 amino acids. The CDR3 DNA reads as TGTGCCTGGAGCTCGACAGGGGGATCACCCCTCCACTTT. Its protein is CAWSSTGGSPLHF.

V and J are TRBV7-3 and TRBJ2-1; 7 bases agree with TRBD2. The CDR3 loop spans 13 amino acids. Germline CDR1 is SGHTA and CDR2 is FQGTGA. The V and J ends lost 3 bases and 8 bases, in that order; junction bases with no gene match: 4. The DNA for the CDR3 is TGTGCCAGCAGCTTCTTGGCGGGAGATGAGCAGTTCTTC. It yields the protein CASSFLAGDEQFF.

This chain uses TRBV6-1 with TRBJ1-6; possible D gene TRBD1, 5 bases. Germline CDR1 reads MNHNS; CDR2 reads SASEGT. CDR3 length: 15 residues. V shed 3 bases and J shed 1 base, with 7 bases lying between them. The CDR3 is CASSDRGSYNSPLHF. In DNA form, the CDR3 reads TGTGCCAGCAGTGATAGGGGATCCTATAATTCACCCCTCCACTTT.

This clone was detected only a few times. The rearrangement joins TRBV30 to TRBJ1-1; 7 positions match TRBD1. The CDR3 length is 16 residues. Germline V gives CDR1 GTSNPN, CDR2 SVGIG (reference sequence). The V gene end was trimmed by 1 base and the J gene end by 4 bases; junction bases not matched to a gene: 12. The CDR3 loop reads CAWSAPGQWGGTEAFF. The CDR3 nucleotides read TGTGCCTGGAGTGCGCCGGGACAGTGGGGTGGCACTGAAGCTTTCTTT.

Only a few counts were recorded for this clone. The chain is built from TRBV11-3 and TRBJ2-5, with 8 bases identical to TRBD2. The CDR3 extends over 16 amino acids. The germline CDR1 and CDR2 sequences are SGHNT and YENEEA. V gave up 5 bases and J gave up 4 bases; unmatched junction bases: 12. The CDR3 here is CASSQLSAGGVETQYF. The CDR3 bases are TGTGCCAGCAGCCAGCTATCGGCGGGGGGAGTAGAGACCCAGTACTTC.

This sequence joins TRBV6-4 and TRBJ2-1; 7 nucleotides align to TRBD1. Unmatched junction bases numbered 3, after V lost 4 bases and J lost 0 bases. The CDR3 has 15 residues. CDR1 is MRHNA, CDR2 SNTAGT, per germline. The CDR3 DNA sequence: TGTGCCAGCAGTGCGGACAGGAGCTCCTACAATGAGCAGTTCTTC. Translation gives CASSADRSSYNEQFF.

This sequence joins TRBV5-5 and TRBJ1-6; unclear D gene. CDR3 size: 14 residues. CDR1 is SGHKS and CDR2 is YYEKEE in the germline V gene (reference sequence). V was clipped by 1 base and J by 8 bases, with 10 bases between them. CDR3 residues: CASSLLREDSPLHF. The DNA for the CDR3 is TGTGCCAGCAGCTTGTTGAGGGAAGATTCACCCCTCCACTTT.

The chain has TRBV19 and TRBJ1-5; D unresolved. Per germline, CDR1 LNHDA and CDR2 SQIVND (reference sequence). The CDR3 has 13 amino acids. Deletions cut 7 bases from V and 6 bases from J, with 13 bases between. CDR3 loop: CASMAQVFQPQHF. Written as DNA, the CDR3 is TGTGCCAGTATGGCGCAGGTTTTTCAGCCCCAGCATTTT.

The rearrangement joins TRBV6-5 to TRBJ2-7; TRBD2 matches at 8 bases. After removal of 7 bases from V and 5 bases from J, the junction contained 10 bases not matched to a gene. Germline V gene sequence: CDR1 MNHEY, CDR2 SVGAGI. The CDR3 has 14 amino acids. The CDR3 loop is CASKPHGRADEQYF. CDR3 DNA: TGTGCCAGCAAACCCCACGGGAGGGCCGACGAGCAGTACTTC.

This clone appeared a few times. The chain uses TRBV6-1 and TRBJ1-3; no clear D. The CDR3 totals 17 residues. CDR1 and CDR2 (germline): MNHNS, SASEGT. Trimming left V 2 bases short and J 4 bases short, with 18 bases between. CDR3 sequence (DNA): TGTGCCAGCAGTGAACTCGATTCCATACCAGGAGGAAACACCATATATTTT. Translating it yields CASSELDSIPGGNTIYF.

This clone has a single count. CDR3 sequence (DNA): TGTGCCAGCAGCTTGACCAGGGACACTGAAGCTTTCTTT. Protein product: CASSLTRDTEAFF. The rearrangement links TRBV7-3 to TRBJ1-1, with D possibly TRBD1 on 5 matching bases. The length of the CDR3 is 13 residues. In germline, CDR1 is SGHTA, CDR2 FQGTGA. Trimming stripped 3 bases from V and 3 bases from J, with 8 bases between.

This CDR3 is CAWSVRRPRRADTQYF. CDR3 DNA sequence: TGTGCCTGGAGTGTACGACGTCCCCGACGGGCAGATACGCAGTATTTT. This chain joins TRBV30 and TRBJ2-3; D not certain. The CDR3 covers 16 residues. The V end lost 0 bases, the J end lost 4 bases, and 17 bases lay between the germline ends. In germline, CDR1 is GTSNPN, CDR2 SVGIG (reference sequence).

This clone was observed a single time. The V call is TRBV10-3, the J call TRBJ2-7, with 12 bases that match TRBD2. CDR1 is ENHRY and CDR2 is SYGVKD in the germline V gene. The CDR3 is 14 amino acids. After removal of 4 bases from V and 2 bases from J, the junction contained 0 bases not matched to a gene. CDR3: CAISGTSGTYEQYF. The CDR3 DNA sequence: TGTGCCATCAGTGGGACTAGCGGGACCTACGAGCAGTACTTC.

The V gene is TRBV4-1, the J gene TRBJ2-7; D uncertain. The germline V gene has CDR1 MGHRA and CDR2 YSYEKL. This CDR3 comprises 19 residues. The V end was cut by 0 bases, the J end by 3 bases, with 24 bases between. The CDR3 DNA reads as TGCGCCAGCAGCCAAGATGTGGTAGGCTTTCTGGAAACAGTCTACGAGCAGTACTTC. Protein product: CASSQDVVGFLETVYEQYF.

The chain combines TRBV28 with TRBJ1-1; D is unresolved. This CDR3 has 14 residues. The germline CDR1 and CDR2 sequences are MDHEN and SYDVKM. Between the trimmed V and J ends, which lost 6 bases and 0 bases, there was a span of 11 bases. The DNA of the CDR3 is TGTGCCAGCAGATTCCTCCTTTTGAACACTGAAGCTTTCTTT. Protein product: CASRFLLLNTEAFF.

This clone was observed a handful of times. This chain connects TRBV28 to TRBJ2-2; 9 positions match TRBD2. The V and J ends lost 2 bases and 5 bases, in that order; junction bases with no gene match: 3. Germline V gene lookup returns CDR1 MDHEN and CDR2 SYDVKM. The CDR3 is made up of 15 amino acids. CDR3 nucleotide sequence: TGTGCCAGCAGTTTACTTGCGGGAGGGACCGGGGAGCTGTTTTTT. Its translation is CASSLLAGGTGELFF.

This clone was counted a few times. The CDR3 nucleotides read TGTGCCAGCAGTGGGAGCAATACAGGGGTCGGGCAGCCCCAGCATTTT. Protein: CASSGSNTGVGQPQHF. The rearrangement uses TRBV6-1 and TRBJ1-5; TRBD1 matches 7 bases. The length of the CDR3 is 16 residues. Trimming cost V 4 bases and J 7 bases; bases outside gene matches: 13. Germline CDR1 MNHNS, CDR2 SASEGT.

The chain joins TRBV4-3 to TRBJ2-1; 9 bases fit TRBD2. CDR1 and CDR2 (germline): LGHNA, YSLEER. The ends lost 0 bases at V and 9 bases at J; junction bases unmatched: 12. The CDR3 contains 17 residues. The CDR3 nucleotides are TGCGCCAGCAGCCAAGAAGGCGGGAGGGCCAGTTGGAGTGAGCAGTTCTTC. This codes for CASSQEGGRASWSEQFF.

The chain links TRBV2 to TRBJ2-7, with a tentative D call TRBD2 (6 bases). Trimming removed 0 bases from V and 7 bases from J, with 10 bases in between. Germline V gene data show CDR1 as SNHLY and CDR2 as FYNNEI. The CDR3 is made up of 13 amino acids. Here the CDR3 DNA reads TGTGCCAGCAGTGAAGCTGGGGCGGGGGAGCAGTACTTC. This encodes CASSEAGAGEQYF.

V gene TRBV28 combines with J gene TRBJ1-3; no clear D gene. The ends were cut back, 8 bases at V and 7 bases at J, with 6 bases in the middle. This CDR3 contains 10 residues. CDR1 and CDR2 (germline): MDHEN, SYDVKM. CDR3 loop: CASSSNTIYF. The CDR3, as DNA: TGTGCCAGCTCCTCCAACACCATATATTTT.

J is TRBJ2-1 and V is TRBV10-3; the D gene is possibly TRBD2 (5 bases). Germline V gives CDR1 ENHRY, CDR2 SYGVKD. Deletions cut 4 bases from V and 4 bases from J, with 8 bases between. The CDR3 contains 13 residues. CDR3 sequence (DNA): TGTGCCATCAGTGCAACGGGATACAATGAGCAGTTCTTC. It specifies CAISATGYNEQFF.

The chain is built from TRBV7-2 and TRBJ2-3; TRBD1 matches at 8 bases. Trimming at V came to 6 bases and at J to 4 bases, leaving 6 bases not matched to a gene. Germline CDR1 reads SGHTA; CDR2 reads FQGNSA. The CDR3 is 14 residues long. The CDR3 DNA follows: TGTGCCAGCAGGGGGCAGGGGGCGGCAGATACGCAGTATTTT. Translated, it gives CASRGQGAADTQYF.